Presented here are 7 T cell receptor beta chains from one specimen sequenced in a study of cytomegalovirus exposure and HLA in healthy donors. This table comes from immunoSEQ multiplex PCR, and its TCRdb copy is limited to in-frame clones, with some not included. The table records 150,000 to 200,000 clones, 85% of them present only once. The sequenced sample consisted of PBMCs. The receptors were sampled from a young man in good health and CMV-seropositive.

The rearrangement links TRBV6-5 to TRBJ2-2, with TRBD1 matching 9 bases. Germline CDR1 MNHEY, CDR2 SVGAGI. J gave up 3 bases and V 2 bases, and 1 base lay outside the gene matches. The CDR3 contains 15 residues. The CDR3 nucleotides read TGTGCCAGCAGTTACGACAGGGGGTACACCGGGGAGCTGTTTTTT. This translates into CASSYDRGYTGELFF.

This clone was detected only a few times. The J gene is TRBJ1-2, the V gene TRBV28; D gene ambiguous. V was clipped by 3 bases and J by 4 bases, with 9 bases between them. Germline lookup yields CDR1 MDHEN and CDR2 SYDVKM. This CDR3 spans 13 amino acids. Here the CDR3 DNA reads TGTGCCAGCAGTTTCCACAGTAGCTATGGCTACACCTTC. It translates to CASSFHSSYGYTF.

CDR3 sequence reads: CASCTGFFYEQYF. In nucleotides, the CDR3 is TGTGCCAGCTGCACGGGATTCTTCTACGAGCAGTACTTC. The genes are TRBV6-5 and TRBJ2-7, with D possibly matching TRBD2 (5 bases). The CDR3 loop spans 13 amino acids. Germline CDR1 reads MNHEY; CDR2 reads SVGAGI. V lost 8 bases and J 3 bases, leaving 14 bases between the germline ends.

This clone appeared a single time. This rearrangement joins TRBV5-8 to TRBJ2-3; a possible D gene is TRBD2 (6 bases). Germline lookup yields CDR1 SGHTS and CDR2 YDEGEE. Trimming took off 0 bases at V and 0 bases at J, with 11 bases between the two ends. The CDR3 extends over 16 amino acids. The CDR3 is CASSLGLASSTDTQYF. CDR3 DNA: TGTGCCAGCAGCTTGGGGCTAGCGTCTAGCACAGATACGCAGTATTTT.

The chain combines TRBV30 with TRBJ1-6; 7 nucleotides agree with TRBD1. CDR3 length equals 19 residues. Per germline, CDR1 GTSNPN and CDR2 SVGIG (reference sequence). The ends lost 2 bases at V and 2 bases at J; junction bases unmatched: 15. CDR3 coding DNA: TGTGCCTGGAGTATACCCCCGGGACAGAGGCTAACCTATAATTCACCCCTCCACTTT. Translated: CAWSIPPGQRLTYNSPLHF.

The gene calls are TRBV30 and TRBJ2-5; tentatively, D is TRBD2 (5 bases). This CDR3 region has 14 residues. Germline V gene lookup returns CDR1 GTSNPN and CDR2 SVGIG (reference sequence). Trimming took 1 base from V and 5 from J, leaving 14 bases between them. Here the CDR3 DNA reads TGTGCCTGGAGTGAGAGACGGGGTGGGGAGACCCAGTACTTC. Amino acid sequence: CAWSERRGGETQYF. The full variable domain, with the rest looked up from reference TRBV30 and TRBJ2-5, is SQTIHQWPATLVQPVGSPLSLECTVEGTSNPNLYWYRQAAGRGLQLLFYSVGIGQISSEVPQNLSASRPQDRQFILSSKKLLLSDSGFYLCAWSERRGGETQYFGPGTRLLVL.

The V call is TRBV19, the J call TRBJ1-6; D may be TRBD1 (6 bases). Trimming removed 9 bases at V and 0 bases at J, with 9 bases between. Germline values: CDR1 LNHDA, CDR2 SQIVND (reference sequence). The CDR3 totals 14 residues. The CDR3 protein is CASRQDSYNSPLHF. The DNA of the CDR3 is TGTGCCAGCAGACAGGACTCCTATAATTCACCCCTCCACTTT.